What follows are 14 T cell receptor beta chains derived from one specimen sequenced in a study of neurological immune-mediated disorders. MiXCR was run by TCRdb on the 5' RACE reads, yielding one entry per CDR3 protein. The sample includes 50,000 or so distinct CDR3 sequences, around 3.1% seen only once; the top ten take about 6.3%. Sequencing was carried out using PBMCs. The receptors originated from a man aged 40-49 years with multiple sclerosis.

In its sample, this clonotype was seen many times. This sequence joins TRBV5-1 and TRBJ1-2, with D possibly being TRBD1 (5 bases). Per the germline V gene, CDR1 is SGHRS and CDR2 is YFSETQ. This CDR3 is 14 amino acids long. V lost 0 bases and J lost 8, with 14 bases in between. DNA for the CDR3: TGCGCCAGCAGCTTGGAAGTCAGGGAGGAGGGCTACACCTTC. This encodes CASSLEVREEGYTF.

Ten or more counts support this clonotype. V and J are TRBV7-3 and TRBJ2-5; 8 nucleotides match TRBD1. The CDR3 runs 13 residues. Germline-derived CDR1 and CDR2 are SGHTA and FQGTGA. Losses at the gene ends were 5 bases for V and 5 bases for J; bases not matched to a gene: 4. DNA of the CDR3: TGTGCCAGCAGCCCCCAGGGGGCTGAGACCCAGTACTTC. As protein: CASSPQGAETQYF.

This clonotype was seen ten or more times. J is TRBJ1-5 and V is TRBV15; 7 bases align to TRBD1. Germline V lookup: CDR1 LNHNV, CDR2 YYDKDF (reference sequence). The trim removed 6 bases at V and 3 bases at J, leaving 8 bases unmatched. The CDR3 runs to 15 residues. The CDR3 spells CATRKGASANQPQHF. CDR3 DNA: TGTGCCACCAGGAAGGGGGCAAGTGCCAATCAGCCCCAGCATTTT.

This clonotype was detected ten times or more. The CDR3 spells CSASTGASYGYTF. In nucleotides, the CDR3 is TGCAGTGCTTCTACAGGGGCCAGCTATGGCTACACCTTC. The chain employs TRBV20-1 and TRBJ1-2; 7 nucleotides align to TRBD1. CDR1 is DFQATT, CDR2 SNEGSKA, per germline (reference sequence). The CDR3 is 13 residues long. The V and J ends lost 5 bases and 4 bases, in that order; junction bases with no gene match: 7.

This clonotype was found many times. V usage is TRBV5-1 and J usage is TRBJ1-2; D is unclear. The CDR3 is made up of 15 amino acids. The germline V gene has CDR1 SGHRS and CDR2 YFSETQ. V was clipped by 4 bases and J by 8 bases, with 21 bases between them. The CDR3 here is CASSLSRGSVGGYTF. The CDR3 DNA reads as TGCGCCAGCAGCCTAAGTCGAGGGTCGGTGGGAGGCTACACCTTC.

In its sample, this clonotype was seen many times. This rearrangement joins TRBV15 to TRBJ2-5; tentatively, D is TRBD2 (5 bases). CDR3 length: 16 amino acids. Trimming shortened V by 5 bases and J by 1 base, and 17 bases separated the two germline ends. The germline gives CDR1 LNHNV, CDR2 YYDKDF (reference sequence). CDR3 in amino acids: CATSSRPSGTQETQYF. The CDR3 coding sequence is TGTGCCACCAGCTCCCGGCCCAGCGGAACCCAAGAGACCCAGTACTTC.

This clonotype was observed many times. The V and J genes are TRBV28 and TRBJ2-7; the D gene is possibly TRBD2 (5 bases). The germline V gene has CDR1 MDHEN and CDR2 SYDVKM. The CDR3 covers 13 residues. Trimming took 7 bases from V and 0 from J, leaving 10 bases between them. CDR3 nucleotides: TGTGCCAGCAAAAGGGAGCCCTCCTACGAGCAGTACTTC. Translated, it gives CASKREPSYEQYF. The full variable domain, its missing parts supplied by reference TRBV28 and TRBJ2-7, is DVKVTQSSRYLVKRTGEKVFLECVQDMDHENMFWYRQDPGLGLRLIYFSYDVKMKEKGDIPEGYSVSREKKERFSLILESASTNQTSMYLCASKREPSYEQYFGPGTRLTVT.

There are a few counts of this clonotype. The rearrangement links TRBV30 to TRBJ2-6; perhaps TRBD1 as D (7 bases). The CDR3 totals 17 residues. Germline V gives CDR1 GTSNPN, CDR2 SVGIG (reference sequence). Trimming left V 2 bases short and J 1 base short, with 15 bases between. CDR3 sequence reads: CAWSRGRGTSGANVLTF. The DNA of the CDR3 is TGTGCCTGGAGTAGGGGCAGGGGGACTTCTGGGGCCAACGTCCTGACTTTC.

This clonotype was picked up many times. The V and J genes are TRBV20-1 and TRBJ2-2; 10 bases are a match to TRBD1. This CDR3 has 16 residues. The germline V gene has CDR1 DFQATT and CDR2 SNEGSKA (reference sequence). After removal of 2 bases from V and 6 bases from J, the junction contained 9 bases not matched to a gene. CDR3 in DNA: TGCAGTGCTAGACCGGTGACAGGGGGCAATTCCGGGGAGCTGTTTTTT. Its translation: CSARPVTGGNSGELFF.

At least ten counts were recorded for this clonotype. The chain uses TRBV20-1 and TRBJ2-7, with a weak D call TRBD2 (6 bases). The germline CDR1 and CDR2 sequences are DFQATT and SNEGSKA (reference sequence). Trimming removed 5 bases at V and 2 bases at J, with 7 bases between. This CDR3 has 11 residues. The chain's CDR3 is CSAGGTYEQYF. CDR3 nucleotides: TGCAGTGCTGGGGGGACCTACGAGCAGTACTTC.

Ten or more counts support this clonotype. This sequence joins TRBV27 and TRBJ2-1; 7 bases fit TRBD1. The CDR3 consists of 17 residues. The germline CDR1 and CDR2 sequences are MNHEY and SMNVEV (reference sequence). Losses at the gene ends were 5 bases for V and 5 bases for J; bases not matched to a gene: 15. CDR3 protein: CASSPPIVGTANNEQFF. The CDR3 nucleotides read TGTGCCAGCAGTCCCCCCATCGTTGGGACAGCCAACAATGAGCAGTTCTTC.

In its sample, this clonotype was seen many times. The genes are TRBV6-6 and TRBJ2-5; 9 bases align to TRBD1. CDR3 size: 15 residues. V lost 6 bases and J lost 4; bases outside the gene matches: 9. Germline V gene data show CDR1 as MNHNY and CDR2 as SVGAGI (reference sequence). DNA of the CDR3: TGTGCCAGCAGCCCAGGACAGGGGTGGGGAGAGACCCAGTACTTC. It specifies CASSPGQGWGETQYF.

This clonotype was recorded many times. The rearrangement joins TRBV18 to TRBJ1-2; 7 positions match TRBD1. Germline V CDR1 and CDR2: KGHSH, LQKENI. The CDR3 runs 15 residues. The V segment lost 0 bases and the J segment 6 bases; nucleotides outside the gene matches: 7. CDR3: CASSPPSTGPNGYTF. Written as DNA, the CDR3 is TGTGCCAGCTCACCACCCTCGACAGGGCCCAATGGCTACACCTTC.

The CDR3 spells CASSLTRETDTQYF. CDR3 nucleotides: TGCGCCAGCAGCTTGACACGGGAGACAGATACGCAGTATTTT. This chain joins TRBV5-1 and TRBJ2-3; possibly TRBD2 for D (6 bases). V lost 1 base and J lost 3, with 9 bases in between. This CDR3 has 14 residues. Germline V gene data show CDR1 as SGHRS and CDR2 as YFSETQ.